Below, 25 T cell receptor beta chains from the same sample are listed, as sequenced in a study of T cells in Graves' hyperthyroidism and ophthalmopathy. RNA transcripts yielded amplified TCR beta CDR3 regions. With the HTBI primer set, the TCR CDR3 went through a first round of RT-PCR. TCRdb itself ran the multiplex PCR reads through MiXCR, one entry per CDR3 protein. The table shows more than 500,000 distinct CDR3 sequences, with about 16% occurring only once. Sequencing used blood. The source is a woman aged 30 to 39 with Graves' ophthalmopathy.

This clonotype was counted only a few times. This chain uses TRBV10-3 with TRBJ2-3; 9 nucleotides match TRBD1. V lost 0 bases, J lost 2 bases, and 3 bases stayed unmatched. The CDR3 length is 16 residues. The germline V gene encodes CDR1 ENHRY and CDR2 SYGVKD. Here the CDR3 DNA reads TGTGCCATCAGTGAGTCGTGGGACAGGGCCACAGATACGCAGTATTTT. Its translation is CAISESWDRATDTQYF.

The chain carries TRBV5-6 and TRBJ2-7; D remains ambiguous. The germline V and J ends were trimmed by 4 bases and 2 bases, with 10 bases remaining between them. Germline V CDR1 and CDR2: SGHDT, YYEEEE. The CDR3 has 13 amino acids. The CDR3 region has the DNA TGTGCCAGCAGCCGTGCAGACACCTACGAGCAGTACTTC. It encodes CASSRADTYEQYF.

The table lists this clonotype with a few counts. J is TRBJ2-7 and V is TRBV7-2, with D tentatively TRBD2 (6 bases). The V end was cut by 5 bases, the J end by 3 bases, with 17 bases between. This CDR3 has 15 residues. Looked up from germline, CDR1 is SGHTA and CDR2 is FQGNSA. The CDR3 spells CASSPYRQDYYEQYF. CDR3 nucleotide sequence: TGTGCCAGCAGCCCTTACCGGCAGGACTACTACGAGCAGTACTTC.

This clonotype has at least ten counts. J is TRBJ2-1 and V is TRBV28; D is tentatively TRBD1 or TRBD2 (5 bases each). This CDR3 has 13 residues. CDR1 and CDR2 (germline): MDHEN, SYDVKM. V was clipped by 8 bases and J by 10 bases, with 18 bases between them. The CDR3 sequence: CASRTALKGEQFF. CDR3 DNA: TGTGCCAGCCGGACTGCGCTTAAGGGGGAGCAGTTCTTC.

The sample holds a few counts of this clonotype. Here the CDR3 DNA reads TGTGCCAGCAGCCGACTAGTGGGAGAGACCCAGTACTTC. Protein product: CASSRLVGETQYF. This chain connects TRBV6-1 to TRBJ2-5, with D possibly TRBD2 on 6 matching bases. The CDR3 totals 13 residues. The germline CDR1 and CDR2 sequences are MNHNS and SASEGT. Trimming shortened V by 6 bases and J by 4 bases, and 12 bases separated the two germline ends.

This clonotype was recorded many times. The chain uses TRBV28 and TRBJ2-3; D is possibly TRBD1 (6 bases). The CDR3 has 16 amino acids. Germline assignment: CDR1 MDHEN and CDR2 SYDVKM. V lost 5 bases, J lost 1 base, and 16 bases lay in between. The CDR3 nucleotides are TGTGCCAGCAGTCCTATTGGGGGCGCGGGCACAGATACGCAGTATTTT. Protein: CASSPIGGAGTDTQYF.

This clonotype showed up just a few times. J is TRBJ2-1 and V is TRBV12-3 or TRBV12-4, with D possibly being TRBD2 (5 bases). The ends were cut back, 8 bases at V and 0 bases at J, with 11 bases in the middle. The CDR3 has 14 residues. CDR3 protein: CASVVGSSYNEQFF. In nucleotides, the CDR3 is TGTGCCAGCGTGGTGGGGAGCTCCTACAATGAGCAGTTCTTC.

The gene calls are TRBV15 and TRBJ2-5, with no clear D. Germline V gives CDR1 LNHNV, CDR2 YYDKDF (reference sequence). This CDR3 spans 16 amino acids. Trimming cost V 0 bases and J 5 bases, with 16 bases left between them. The DNA for the CDR3 is TGTGCCACCAGCAGAGAGGGTTGGGAAGCGATGGAGACCCAGTACTTC. Encoded protein: CATSREGWEAMETQYF. The full variable domain, rest sourced from reference TRBV15 and TRBJ2-5, is DAMVIQNPRYQVTQFGKPVTLSCSQTLNHNVMYWYQQKSSQAPKLLFHYYDKDFNNEADTPDNFQSRRPNTSFCFLDIRSPGLGDTAMYLCATSREGWEAMETQYFGPGTRLLVL.

This clonotype has at least ten counts. The rearrangement links TRBV12-3 or TRBV12-4 to TRBJ1-4, with 7 positions matching TRBD1. This CDR3 region has 14 residues. V was pared by 6 bases and J by 8 bases, with 9 bases of the junction left unmatched. CDR3 nucleotides: TGTGCCAGCAGACTAGGGACAGCCCGGGAAAAACTGTTTTTT. Translation: CASRLGTAREKLFF.

This clonotype appeared a few times. V is TRBV7-2 and J is TRBJ2-4; possibly TRBD2 for D (6 bases). The CDR3 contains 13 residues. Germline V gene sequence: CDR1 SGHTA, CDR2 FQGNSA. Trimming removed 5 bases at V and 6 bases at J, with 11 bases between. CDR3 protein: CASSQRGLNIQYF. CDR3 DNA sequence: TGTGCCAGCAGCCAGAGGGGACTAAACATTCAGTACTTC.

The table lists this clonotype with a few counts. The CDR3 DNA follows: TGCAGCGTTGAAAACTCCGATAGGGACATTCAGTACTTC. This translates into CSVENSDRDIQYF. The chain is built from TRBV29-1 and TRBJ2-4; D remains unclear. The germline V gene encodes CDR1 SQVTM and CDR2 ANQGSEA. CDR3 length equals 13 residues. The germline V and J ends were trimmed by 2 bases and 8 bases, with 13 bases remaining between them.

The chain joins TRBV4-1 to TRBJ1-3; no clear D. The V gene lost 2 bases and the J gene lost 0 bases, with 5 bases spanning the gap. The CDR3 is 14 amino acids. Germline V lookup: CDR1 MGHRA, CDR2 YSYEKL. The CDR3 DNA is TGCGCCAGCAGCCAACTCTCCTCTGGAAACACCATATATTTT. Translation gives CASSQLSSGNTIYF.

V and J are TRBV9 and TRBJ1-1; 10 nucleotides align to TRBD1. V trimming: 4 bases; J trimming: 8 bases; junction bases outside the gene matches: 14. The CDR3 length is 16 residues. Germline V gene data show CDR1 as SGDLS and CDR2 as YYNGEE. The CDR3, as DNA: TGTGCCAGCAGCCCCTACATCGGGACAGGGGTTTCAGAAGCTTTCTTT. It is translated as CASSPYIGTGVSEAFF.

Many counts were recorded for this clonotype. Written as DNA, the CDR3 is TGTGCCAGCAGTTGGGAGAACACTGAAGCTTTCTTT. Translated, it gives CASSWENTEAFF. The chain recombines TRBV28 with TRBJ1-1, with D hard to call. Trimming pared 4 bases from V and 1 base from J, leaving 4 bases between. CDR1 and CDR2 (germline): MDHEN, SYDVKM. The CDR3 consists of 12 residues. Filled out from reference TRBV28 and TRBJ1-1, the complete variable domain reads DVKVTQSSRYLVKRTGEKVFLECVQDMDHENMFWYRQDPGLGLRLIYFSYDVKMKEKGDIPEGYSVSREKKERFSLILESASTNQTSMYLCASSWENTEAFFGQGTRLTVV.

This clonotype was seen at least ten times. The rearrangement links TRBV7-2 to TRBJ2-3, with D unclear. The V end was cut by 6 bases, the J end by 4 bases, with 11 bases between. The CDR3 sequence is 13 residues long. CDR1 is SGHTA and CDR2 is FQGNSA in the germline V gene. This CDR3 reads CASRVKGPDTQYF. The CDR3 bases are TGTGCCAGCAGGGTCAAAGGACCAGATACGCAGTATTTT.

There are many counts of this clonotype. The rearrangement uses TRBV30 and TRBJ2-7, with a possible D match to TRBD1 (6 bases). V lost 5 bases and J lost 0, with 14 bases in between. The CDR3 runs to 14 residues. CDR1 and CDR2 (germline): GTSNPN, SVGIG (reference sequence). The CDR3 bases are TGTGCCTGGGGACACGCAGGGGCCTCCTACGAGCAGTACTTC. Translated: CAWGHAGASYEQYF.

To note about this clonotype: One end of the junction fails to match germline, which may point to a read error. The CDR3 DNA reads TGTGCCAGTAGAGACGATAGCAATCAGCTCCAGCATTTT. Amino acid sequence: CASRDDSNQLQHF. The gene calls are TRBV19 and TRBJ1-5; D unresolved. The CDR3 totals 13 residues. In germline, CDR1 is LNHDA, CDR2 SQIVND (reference sequence).

This clonotype appeared many times. At one of its ends the junction is not consistent with the germline gene, which may arise from a read error. This chain connects TRBV19 to TRBJ1-5, with TRBD1 matching 12 bases. Germline CDR1 is LNHDA and CDR2 is SQIVND (reference sequence). The CDR3 consists of 15 residues. CDR3 in DNA: TGTGCCAGCAGTACCGGGACAGGGGGCAGAGAGCCCCAGCATTTT. This sequence encodes CASSTGTGGREPQHF.

The chain links TRBV10-3 to TRBJ2-2; 11 nucleotides agree with TRBD2. V trimming: 7 bases; J trimming: 5 bases; junction bases outside the gene matches: 9. The CDR3 contains 16 residues. In germline, CDR1 is ENHRY, CDR2 SYGVKD. The CDR3 protein is CAITITSGSQTGELFF. CDR3 DNA: TGTGCCATCACGATCACTAGCGGGAGTCAAACCGGGGAGCTGTTTTTT.

This clonotype showed up just a few times. The chain joins TRBV28 to TRBJ1-1, with D possibly being TRBD1 (5 bases). The CDR3 consists of 16 residues. V was shortened by 4 bases and J by 0 bases, with 15 bases between the two germline ends. Looked up from germline, CDR1 is MDHEN and CDR2 is SYDVKM. The CDR3 is CASSWGTAYMNTEAFF. The DNA of the CDR3 is TGTGCCAGCAGTTGGGGGACGGCATACATGAACACTGAAGCTTTCTTT.

This clonotype came up once. With a much larger clone just one base away, this may be a read error. The rearrangement links TRBV29-1 to TRBJ2-7; 10 bases are shared with TRBD2. This CDR3 contains 15 residues. Germline V CDR1 and CDR2: SQVTM, ANQGSEA. With 3 bases clipped from V and 7 bases from J, the junction kept 12 bases outside the gene matches. CDR3: CSVDIGASGSGEQYF. The CDR3 nucleotides are TGCAGCGTTGATATCGGGGCTAGCGGGAGTGGGGAGCAGTACTTC.

This clonotype showed up many times. The V call is TRBV4-2, the J call TRBJ2-1; D is perhaps TRBD2 (5 bases). The V gene lost 4 bases and the J gene lost 2 bases, with 12 bases spanning the gap. Looked up from germline, CDR1 is LGHNA and CDR2 is YNFKEQ. The CDR3 length is 15 residues. CDR3 coding DNA: TGTGCCAGCAGCCTAGAGGGAGCCCCCTACAATGAGCAGTTCTTC. Translation gives CASSLEGAPYNEQFF.

The table lists this clonotype with a few counts. The V and J genes are TRBV7-8 and TRBJ1-6, with 9 bases that match TRBD1. Germline CDR1 reads SGHVS; CDR2 reads FQNEAQ. Losses at the gene ends were 1 base for V and 2 bases for J; bases not matched to a gene: 3. The CDR3 totals 17 residues. The CDR3 DNA reads TGTGCCAGCAGCTTAGTGGACAGGGGCACCTATAATTCACCCCTCCACTTT. Residues: CASSLVDRGTYNSPLHF. Filled out from reference TRBV7-8 and TRBJ1-6, the complete variable domain reads GAGVSQSPRYKVAKRGQDVALRCDPISGHVSLFWYQQALGQGPEFLTYFQNEAQLDKSGLPSDRFFAERPEGSVSTLKIQRTQQEDSAVYLCASSLVDRGTYNSPLHFGNGTRLTVT.

DNA of the CDR3: TGCAGCGTTGAACGAGAGGCAGATACGCAGTATTTT. Amino acids: CSVEREADTQYF. The chain joins TRBV29-1 to TRBJ2-3; D is undetermined. V lost 2 bases and J 4 bases, leaving 7 bases between the germline ends. From germline, CDR1 is SQVTM and CDR2 ANQGSEA. The CDR3 runs 12 residues.

There are a few counts of this clonotype. The chain joins TRBV6-2 or TRBV6-3 to TRBJ2-1; weak D call: TRBD1 (6 bases). The CDR3 contains 16 residues. The V and J ends lost 8 bases and 4 bases respectively, with 21 bases between them. Germline CDR1 is MNHEY and CDR2 is SVGEGT. This chain's CDR3 is CASSRGHTQLYNEQFF. As DNA, the CDR3 is TGTGCCAGCTCGAGGGGACACACCCAGCTATACAATGAGCAGTTCTTC.